The source of this TCR beta chain is a study of blood T cell repertoires in COVID-19. Study-level background: T cells, B-cell-depleted T cells, or PBMCs supplied cDNA or gDNA.

Sequencing used immunoSEQ multiplex PCR; TCRdb keeps in-frame clones, though not all of them. Here the sample spans some 200,000 clones, about 89% being singletons. Per germline, CDR1 SGHRS and CDR2 YFSETQ. The ends lost 0 bases at V and 6 bases at J; junction bases unmatched: 3. The CDR3 length is 15 residues. Sequencing was carried out using peripheral blood. The TCR comes from a woman in her 40s with acute or convalescent COVID-19. This chain joins TRBV5-1 and TRBJ1-2; 12 bases align to TRBD1. CDR3 residues: CASSLEGTGGNGYTF. The CDR3 nucleotides are TGCGCCAGCAGCTTGGAGGGGACAGGGGGCAATGGCTACACCTTC.